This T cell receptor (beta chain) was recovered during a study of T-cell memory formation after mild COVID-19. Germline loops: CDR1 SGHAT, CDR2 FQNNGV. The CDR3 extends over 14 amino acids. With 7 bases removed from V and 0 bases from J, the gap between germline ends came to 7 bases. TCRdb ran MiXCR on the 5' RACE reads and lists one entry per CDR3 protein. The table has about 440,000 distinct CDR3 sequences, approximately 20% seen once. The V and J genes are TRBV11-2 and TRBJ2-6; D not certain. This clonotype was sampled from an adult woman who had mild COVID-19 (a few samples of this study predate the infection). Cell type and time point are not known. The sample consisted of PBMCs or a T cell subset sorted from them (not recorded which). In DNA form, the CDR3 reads TGTGCCAGCACCACGCCCTCTGGGGCCAACGTCCTGACTTTC. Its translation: CASTTPSGANVLTF.